Below are 5 T cell receptor beta chains sequenced from a single sample in a study of OX40 agonist ivuxolimab in advanced cancers. Library generation was performed with the immunoSEQ multiplex PCR assay. TCRdb took over this immuneACCESS table, retaining in-frame rearrangements with V and J assigned. Such tables are incomplete; in checked studies, under half of the missing clones stem from an unresolved V gene, and the remainder is unexplained. This sample comprises approximately 66,000 clones, roughly 85% of them detected only once. The ten largest clonotypes hold about 0.76% of the sample. The specimen was CD4+ or CD8+ T cells sorted from blood, collected in a trial of the OX40 agonist ivuxolimab. The receptor source for this set is an adult with an advanced solid tumor such as melanoma, head and neck, liver or kidney cancer.

The chain couples TRBV15 to TRBJ1-3; tentative D call: TRBD1 (5 bases). V dropped 5 bases and J dropped 0 bases, with 17 bases sitting between them. The CDR3 is 17 residues long. The germline CDR1 and CDR2 sequences are LNHNV and YYDKDF (reference sequence). The DNA of the CDR3 is TGTGCCACCAGCCCCTACAATCCGGGGGGCTCTGGAAACACCATATATTTT. Translation gives CATSPYNPGGSGNTIYF.

The rearrangement uses TRBV12-5 and TRBJ2-1; 7 bases match TRBD2. This CDR3 region has 18 residues. The germline gives CDR1 LGHNT, CDR2 FRNRAP. The V gene end was trimmed by 2 bases and the J gene end by 3 bases; junction bases not matched to a gene: 13. Here the CDR3 reads CASGLKTSDIRFYNEQFF. DNA for the CDR3: TGTGCTAGTGGTTTGAAAACTAGCGATATTCGCTTCTACAATGAGCAGTTCTTC.

This rearrangement joins TRBV28 to TRBJ2-3; D may be TRBD2 (5 bases). Trimming removed 5 bases from V and 2 bases from J, with 17 bases in between. Germline lookup yields CDR1 MDHEN and CDR2 SYDVKM. CDR3 length: 16 amino acids. CDR3 protein: CASSPLGRTNTDTQYF. CDR3 DNA: TGTGCCAGCAGTCCACTTGGGAGAACTAACACAGATACGCAGTATTTT. Full variable domain (rest looked up from reference TRBV28 and TRBJ2-3): DVKVTQSSRYLVKRTGEKVFLECVQDMDHENMFWYRQDPGLGLRLIYFSYDVKMKEKGDIPEGYSVSREKKERFSLILESASTNQTSMYLCASSPLGRTNTDTQYFGPGTRLTVL.

The chain recombines TRBV11-2 with TRBJ2-7, with no clear D. The CDR3 spans 15 residues. V was shortened by 5 bases and J by 8 bases, with 22 bases between the two germline ends. Germline loops: CDR1 SGHAT, CDR2 FQNNGV. CDR3: CASSPLRVDPTQQYF. Here the CDR3 DNA reads TGTGCCAGCAGCCCCCTCCGGGTGGACCCTACGCAGCAGTACTTC.

Written as DNA, the CDR3 is TGTGCCTGGAGTCCGGGGCAGAATCAGCCCCAGCATTTT. This translates into CAWSPGQNQPQHF. The chain employs TRBV30 and TRBJ1-5, with D possibly being TRBD1 (5 bases). Germline V CDR1 and CDR2: GTSNPN, SVGIG (reference sequence). The CDR3 is made up of 13 amino acids. The V end lost 2 bases, the J end lost 4 bases, and 9 bases lay between the germline ends.